Described below is a single T cell receptor beta chain sequence and its context. As yet, its antigen is unknown. The table came from immunoSEQ multiplex PCR; TCRdb's copy has only in-frame clones and leaves some out. In the table there are roughly 110,000 clones, about 80% of which are singletons. The CDR3 runs to 14 residues. Germline lookup yields CDR1 ENHRY and CDR2 SYGVKD. V lost 7 bases and J lost 0, with 11 bases in between. All patients were mismatch repair deficient, assessed by either PCR or immunohistochemistry. A few pembrolizumab responders had their TCRs sequenced. This record comes from a study of PD-1 blockade in mismatch repair-deficient tumors. About the study: Patients had around 11 mismatch repair-deficient cancer types and were previously treated and progressing. The study, taken as a whole, reports: Tumor-resident clones, often undetectable pretreatment in blood, expanded then contracted after pembrolizumab.

J is TRBJ2-3 and V is TRBV10-3; D is undetermined. The receptor's source is an adult with mismatch repair-deficient cancer. This material consisted of peripheral blood, taken approximately 14 months after starting pembrolizumab. In nucleotides, the CDR3 is TGTGCCATCAATAGAGGCCGGAGCACAGATACGCAGTATTTT. This encodes CAINRGRSTDTQYF.